This TCR beta chain was retrieved from a study of shared clonotypes between healthy human individuals. Terminally differentiated effector memory CD45RA+ cells were left out of the naive CD8 fraction, which was CD45RO-negative and positively selected for CCR7. Germline trimming cut 4 bases from V and 1 base from J; bases unmatched to any gene: 1. This CDR3 spans 14 amino acids. The germline V gene has CDR1 LGHNA and CDR2 YSLEER. Using immunoSEQ multiplex PCR, the repertoire was profiled, and TCRdb retains in-frame clones only, with some absent. The sample shows around 2,000,000 clones, approximately 95% of them seen only once.

The chain is built from TRBV4-3 and TRBJ1-1, with 9 bases aligning to TRBD1. Sequenced sample: naive CD8+ T cells sorted from blood. The TCR was taken from a man between 18 and 29 years old in good health. The CDR3 reads CASSPDRGNTEAFF. DNA for the CDR3: TGCGCCAGCAGCCCGGACAGGGGGAACACTGAAGCTTTCTTT.